A single sample is the source of the 21 T cell receptor beta chains below, sequenced in a study of cytomegalovirus exposure and HLA in healthy donors. The repertoire was sequenced with immunoSEQ multiplex PCR; TCRdb's copy has only in-frame clones and lacks some. Found here are over 150,000 clones, 86% of them singletons; the top ten hold 20% to 25%. The sample consisted of PBMCs. The receptors were sampled from a man aged 18 to 29 in good health and CMV-seropositive.

The chain couples TRBV28 to TRBJ2-7; D not resolved. The CDR3 has 13 amino acids. The V gene lost 6 bases and the J gene lost 5 bases, with 14 bases spanning the gap. CDR1 and CDR2 from the germline V gene are MDHEN and SYDVKM. CDR3: CASRSAPVDEQYF. In DNA form, the CDR3 reads TGTGCCAGCAGGAGCGCCCCGGTCGACGAGCAGTACTTC.

V gene TRBV9 combines with J gene TRBJ1-6, with TRBD1 matching 7 bases. After removal of 4 bases from V and 0 bases from J, the junction contained 7 bases not matched to a gene. The CDR3 is 17 amino acids. Per the germline V gene, CDR1 is SGDLS and CDR2 is YYNGEE. The CDR3, as DNA: TGTGCCAGCAGCTCGGGACAGTTGAGCTCCTATAATTCACCCCTCCACTTT. Translation gives CASSSGQLSSYNSPLHF.

The chain is built from TRBV7-2 and TRBJ2-7, with D tentatively TRBD2 (7 bases). The V end was cut by 5 bases, the J end by 1 base, with 15 bases between. The germline CDR1 and CDR2 sequences are SGHTA and FQGNSA. This CDR3 is 15 amino acids long. The CDR3 sequence: CASSRQGGTSYEQYF. The CDR3, as DNA: TGTGCCAGCAGCCGTCAGGGAGGGACATCCTACGAGCAGTACTTC.

The rearrangement uses TRBV5-6 and TRBJ2-3; 16 nucleotides match TRBD2. Unmatched junction bases numbered 4, after V lost 0 bases and J lost 6 bases. The CDR3 spans 17 residues. CDR1 SGHDT and CDR2 YYEEEE come from the germline V gene. CDR3 amino acids: CASSLAGTSGGADTQYF. Here the CDR3 DNA reads TGTGCCAGCAGCTTGGCCGGGACTAGCGGGGGGGCGGATACGCAGTATTTT.

The chain employs TRBV7-9 and TRBJ2-3; 12 bases align to TRBD2. Germline V CDR1 and CDR2: SEHNR, FQNEAQ (reference sequence). The trim removed 8 bases at V and 4 bases at J, leaving 7 bases unmatched. CDR3 size: 15 residues. CDR3 protein: CASHLGTSGSDTQYF. DNA of the CDR3: TGTGCCAGCCATCTTGGGACTAGCGGGTCAGATACGCAGTATTTT.

V is TRBV13 and J is TRBJ1-1; no reliable D call. The CDR3 sequence is 14 residues long. CDR1 is PRHDT, CDR2 FYEKMQ, per germline (reference sequence). V was shortened by 7 bases and J by 1 base, with 13 bases between the two germline ends. CDR3 coding DNA: TGTGCCAGCATCTATCGTTACAGGAACACTGAAGCTTTCTTT. Translating gives CASIYRYRNTEAFF. Combining the CDR3 with reference TRBV13 and TRBJ1-1 gives the whole variable domain AAGVIQSPRHLIKEKRETATLKCYPIPRHDTVYWYQQGPGQDPQFLISFYEKMQSDKGSIPDRFSAQQFSDYHSELNMSSLELGDSALYFCASIYRYRNTEAFFGQGTRLTVV.

The chain couples TRBV27 to TRBJ1-6, with TRBD1 matching over 8 bases. CDR3 length: 19 residues. The trim removed 0 bases at V and 7 bases at J, leaving 14 bases unmatched. Germline lookup yields CDR1 MNHEY and CDR2 SMNVEV (reference sequence). The CDR3 is CASSLSIGGQGARNSPLHF. The CDR3 DNA sequence: TGTGCCAGCAGTTTATCCATCGGAGGGCAGGGGGCGCGGAATTCACCCCTCCACTTT.

The V call is TRBV11-1, the J call TRBJ1-6, with 7 bases that match TRBD1. V shed 5 bases and J 7 bases; nucleotides not matched to a gene: 8. Germline V CDR1 and CDR2: SGHAT, FQDESV (reference sequence). The CDR3 totals 15 residues. This CDR3 is CASSRDRVRNSPLHF. The CDR3 coding sequence is TGTGCCAGCAGCCGCGACAGGGTTCGGAATTCACCCCTCCACTTT.

In the case of this clone: The junction and the germline gene differ at one end; a read error may be behind it. The V call is TRBV5-6, the J call TRBJ2-2; D is unresolved. Germline V gene data show CDR1 as SGHDT and CDR2 as YYEEEE. This CDR3 has 15 residues. CDR3 amino acids: CASTLVRSNTGELFF. CDR3 nucleotide sequence: TGTGCCAGCACCTTGGTTCGGTCCAACACCGGGGAGCTGTTTTTT.

J is TRBJ2-7 and V is TRBV9; TRBD1 agrees at 8 bases. The ends lost 3 bases at V and 1 base at J; junction bases unmatched: 9. Germline values: CDR1 SGDLS, CDR2 YYNGEE. The length of the CDR3 is 16 residues. In nucleotides, the CDR3 is TGTGCCAGCAGCGCACCGGACAGGGCAACGTCCTACGAGCAGTACTTC. Amino acids: CASSAPDRATSYEQYF.

The chain recombines TRBV9 with TRBJ2-7, with 7 bases fitting TRBD2. This CDR3 has 15 amino acids. Per the germline V gene, CDR1 is SGDLS and CDR2 is YYNGEE. V was clipped by 0 bases and J by 2 bases; unmatched bases: 5. CDR3 coding DNA: TGTGCCAGCAGCGTAGGGAGCGGGGCCCCCTACGAGCAGTACTTC. It codes for CASSVGSGAPYEQYF.

The chain joins TRBV6-6 to TRBJ2-7; 8 bases are a match to TRBD1. With 2 bases clipped from V and 2 bases from J, the junction kept 2 bases outside the gene matches. This CDR3 is built from 14 residues. Per the germline V gene, CDR1 is MNHNY and CDR2 is SVGAGI (reference sequence). The CDR3, as DNA: TGTGCCAGCAGTTACCAGGGGGCGGCCTACGAGCAGTACTTC. Its translation is CASSYQGAAYEQYF.

V usage is TRBV1 and J usage is TRBJ2-7; no DNA check was done on the table's D call, TRBD1. TRBV1 is a listed pseudogene. This CDR3 is 15 amino acids long. CDR3 nucleotides: TGCACCAGCAGCCGCAAGGGACAGCACGCCTACGAGCAGTACTTC. Translation gives CTSSRKGQHAYEQYF.

In this sample, this clone turned up a few times. The chain has TRBV4-3 and TRBJ1-4, with D perhaps TRBD1 (6 bases). The CDR3 consists of 15 residues. Germline V gene sequence: CDR1 LGHNA, CDR2 YSLEER. V was pared by 0 bases and J by 8 bases, with 13 bases between. CDR3 DNA: TGCGCCAGCAGCCAAGAGGTACAGGGAGGGGAAAAACTGTTTTTT. It is translated as CASSQEVQGGEKLFF.

The chain uses TRBV9 and TRBJ2-1; 8 bases line up with TRBD2. Unmatched junction bases numbered 6, after V lost 1 base and J lost 6 bases. The CDR3 loop spans 15 amino acids. Germline V gene data show CDR1 as SGDLS and CDR2 as YYNGEE. The CDR3 spells CASSVSGLASNEQFF. The DNA of the CDR3 is TGTGCCAGCAGCGTATCAGGACTAGCAAGCAATGAGCAGTTCTTC.

The chain combines TRBV30 with TRBJ2-7; 8 nucleotides align to TRBD2. Germline assignment: CDR1 GTSNPN and CDR2 SVGIG (reference sequence). The CDR3 sequence is 15 residues long. V was clipped by 0 bases and J by 1 base; unmatched bases: 5. For the CDR3, the DNA is TGTGCCTGGAGTGTCGGGGTAGCGGGATCCTACGAGCAGTACTTC. Residues: CAWSVGVAGSYEQYF.

The chain employs TRBV5-5 and TRBJ2-7; a possible D gene is TRBD1 (5 bases). V was pared by 4 bases and J by 3 bases, with 11 bases between. Germline CDR1 SGHKS, CDR2 YYEKEE (reference sequence). There are 13 residues in the CDR3. CDR3 in DNA: TGTGCCAGCAGCAGTGACAGAAGCTACGAGCAGTACTTC. The encoded protein is CASSSDRSYEQYF.

This rearrangement joins TRBV19 to TRBJ2-7; D not resolved. Deletions cut 5 bases from V and 3 bases from J, with 17 bases between. CDR1 LNHDA and CDR2 SQIVND come from the germline V gene (reference sequence). The CDR3 contains 15 residues. The CDR3 nucleotides are TGTGCCAGTAGTGGTTCTAGTACCGCCCGCTACGAGCAGTACTTC. Its translation: CASSGSSTARYEQYF.

The V call is TRBV19, the J call TRBJ1-6, with unresolved D. CDR1 and CDR2 from the germline V gene are LNHDA and SQIVND (reference sequence). Trimming shortened V by 5 bases and J by 7 bases, and 15 bases separated the two germline ends. This CDR3 is built from 15 residues. CDR3 sequence: CASSELVAGNSPLHF. CDR3 bases: TGTGCCAGTAGTGAGTTGGTGGCGGGGAATTCACCCCTCCACTTT. Variable domain in full (rest from reference TRBV19 and TRBJ1-6): DGGITQSPKYLFRKEGQNVTLSCEQNLNHDAMYWYRQDPGQGLRLIYYSQIVNDFQKGDIAEGYSVSREKKESFPLTVTSAQKNPTAFYLCASSELVAGNSPLHFGNGTRLTVT.

This clone appeared once. CDR3 region: CASTFRTGVNTGELFF. CDR3 nucleotide sequence: TGTGCCAGCACATTCCGGACAGGGGTGAACACCGGGGAGCTGTTTTTT. This chain uses TRBV5-6 with TRBJ2-2; 9 nucleotides line up with TRBD1. The germline V gene has CDR1 SGHDT and CDR2 YYEEEE. V lost 6 bases and J lost 1; bases outside the gene matches: 7. The CDR3 spans 16 residues.

For the CDR3, the DNA is TGTGCCAGCAGCAACGGACTAAATAAAGGCGCAGATACGCAGTATTTT. Its protein is CASSNGLNKGADTQYF. The chain is built from TRBV2 and TRBJ2-3, with D perhaps TRBD2 (6 bases). V lost 6 bases and J lost 4, with 20 bases in between. The CDR3 has 16 residues. Germline V gene sequence: CDR1 SNHLY, CDR2 FYNNEI.